The rows below give T cell receptor beta chains drawn from one sample of a study of blood T cell repertoires in COVID-19. The table came from immunoSEQ multiplex PCR; TCRdb's copy has only in-frame clones and leaves some out. The sample holds 100,000 to 150,000 clones; approximately 74% are singletons and the top ten take less than 6.5%. Sequencing was done on a sample of peripheral blood. The receptors derive from a man in his 60s with acute or convalescent COVID-19. CDR3s include the opening cysteine and the closing phenylalanine or tryptophan. A D gene is named only where the DNA matches it firmly. Part of the rows lack a size; the others show once, few, many or a class for expanded clones.

>TRBD1|TRBV3-1/TRBV3-2|TRBJ1-2|-
TGTGCCAGCAGCCAAGGTGAAGGGGGCGCCTATGGCTACACCTTC
CASSQGEGGAYGYTF
>TRBD1|TRBV6-5|TRBJ2-2|-
TGTGCCAGCAGTCGGGACAGGGCCCAAACCGGGGAGCTGTTTTTT
CASSRDRAQTGELFF
>-|TRBV11-3|TRBJ2-3|-
TGTGCCAGCAGCTTAGTTGGCAGGTACACAGATACGCAGTATTTT
CASSLVGRYTDTQYF
>-|TRBV7-9|TRBJ2-2|few
TGTGCCAGCAGCTTCATAGCGCTGAACACCGGGGAGCTGTTTTTT
CASSFIALNTGELFF
>TRBD2|TRBV5-4|TRBJ2-3|-
TGTGCCAGCAGCGTTAGCGGGGGGCGGGCAGATACGCAGTATTTT
CASSVSGGRADTQYF
>TRBD1|TRBV2|TRBJ1-2|-
TGTGCCAGCAGTGTCGGGGACAGCCAGACTTATGGCTACACCTTC
CASSVGDSQTYGYTF
>TRBD1|TRBV24-1|TRBJ2-2|-
TGTGCCACCAGTGGTGGGACAGGGTTTTCGAACACCGGGGAGCTGTTTTTT
CATSGGTGFSNTGELFF
>-|TRBV4-2|TRBJ2-1|-
TGTGCCAGCAGCCAAGATGCTAGCGCCAGCTCCTACAATGAGCAGTTCTTC
CASSQDASASSYNEQFF
>TRBD1|TRBV12-3/TRBV12-4|TRBJ1-2|once
TGTGCCAGCAGGCGACAGGGGCGCGGTGGCTACACCTTC
CASRRQGRGGYTF
>TRBD1|TRBV18|TRBJ1-6|-
TGTGCCAGCTCCCGCGGGACAGCTCAGAATTCACCCCTCCACTTT
CASSRGTAQNSPLHF
>-|TRBV7-2|TRBJ2-5|-
TGTGCCAGCAGCTTTACAGGGCCCGGGGAGACCCAGTACTTC
CASSFTGPGETQYF
>TRBD1|TRBV9|TRBJ1-1|once
TGTGCCAGCAGCGTAGCCGAAGGGACAGGGTACGGGAACACTGAAGCTTTCTTT
CASSVAEGTGYGNTEAFF
>TRBD2|TRBV6-4|TRBJ2-3|-
TGTGCCAGCTCTTACCGCGGGGGTAGCACAGATACGCAGTATTTT
CASSYRGGSTDTQYF
>-|TRBV14|TRBJ2-7|-
TGTGCCAGCAGCCGCCTTAGCGTGGCCTCCTACGAGCAGTACTTC
CASSRLSVASYEQYF
>TRBD2|TRBV6-1|TRBJ2-1|-
TGTGCCAGCAGTGAAACGGCTAGCGGGGGGGTATACAATGAGCAGTTCTTC
CASSETASGGVYNEQFF
>TRBD1|TRBV28|TRBJ1-2|-
TGTGCCAGCAGTTACCGGGACAGGGACAATGGCTACACCTTC
CASSYRDRDNGYTF
>-|TRBV5-4|TRBJ1-1|-
TGTGCCAGCAGCTTACGAATATATGTAGGGGGGGCTGAAACTGAAGCTTTCTTT
CASSLRIYVGGAETEAFF
>-|TRBV3-1/TRBV3-2|TRBJ2-3|-
TGTGCCAGCAGCAACGGGGGATTTAGCACAGATACGCAGTATTTT
CASSNGGFSTDTQYF
>-|TRBV4-1|TRBJ2-1|-
TGCGCCAGCACCCTTTTCGCTAGCGACAATGAGCAGTTCTTC
CASTLFASDNEQFF
>-|TRBV4-2|TRBJ1-6|few
TGTGCCAGCAGCCAGCCCGGACAACCGAATAATTCACCCCTCCACTTT
CASSQPGQPNNSPLHF
>TRBD1|TRBV27|TRBJ1-2|-
TGTGCCAGCAGGAAGACAGGGGACTGGGATGGCTACACCTTC
CASRKTGDWDGYTF
>TRBD2|TRBV7-2|TRBJ2-1|-
TGTGCCAGCAGCTTAGGTCGGCTAGCGGGGGACTACAATGAGCAGTTCTTC
CASSLGRLAGDYNEQFF
>TRBD1|TRBV27|TRBJ1-2|-
TGTGCCAGCAGTTTCAACAGACAGGGGGCGCAGGGCTACACCTTC
CASSFNRQGAQGYTF
>-|TRBV5-1|TRBJ2-7|-
TGCGCCAGCAGGGTCCGGCGGGATACACAGGAGCAGTACTTC
CASRVRRDTQEQYF
>-|TRBV29-1|TRBJ2-7|-
-
CSVALSDVYEQYF
>-|TRBV7-2|TRBJ1-2|-
TGTGCCAGCACCTACGGGACAAATAACTATGGCTACACCTTC
CASTYGTNNYGYTF
>-|TRBV25-1|TRBJ2-7|few
TGTGCCAGCAGTGATGGGGCTTCCTACGAGCAGTACTTC
CASSDGASYEQYF